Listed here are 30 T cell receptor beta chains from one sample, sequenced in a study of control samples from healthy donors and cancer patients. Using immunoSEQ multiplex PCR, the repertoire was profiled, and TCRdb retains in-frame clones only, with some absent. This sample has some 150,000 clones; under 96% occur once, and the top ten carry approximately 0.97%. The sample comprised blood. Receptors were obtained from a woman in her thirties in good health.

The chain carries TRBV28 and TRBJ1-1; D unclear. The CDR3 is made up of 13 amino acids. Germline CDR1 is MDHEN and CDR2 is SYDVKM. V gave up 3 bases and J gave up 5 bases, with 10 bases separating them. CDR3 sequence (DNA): TGTGCCAGCAGTTTCGACCGAGGGACTGAAGCTTTCTTT. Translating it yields CASSFDRGTEAFF.

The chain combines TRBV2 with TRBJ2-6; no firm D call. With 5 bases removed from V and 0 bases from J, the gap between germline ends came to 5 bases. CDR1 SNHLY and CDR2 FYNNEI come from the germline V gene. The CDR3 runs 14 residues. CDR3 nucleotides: TGTGCCAGCAGTCACGGCTCTGGGGCCAACGTCCTGACTTTC. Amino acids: CASSHGSGANVLTF.

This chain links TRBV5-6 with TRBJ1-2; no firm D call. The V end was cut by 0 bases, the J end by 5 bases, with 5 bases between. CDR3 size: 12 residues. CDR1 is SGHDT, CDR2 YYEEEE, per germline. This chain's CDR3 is CASSLDWYGYTF. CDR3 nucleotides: TGTGCCAGCAGCTTGGATTGGTATGGCTACACCTTC.

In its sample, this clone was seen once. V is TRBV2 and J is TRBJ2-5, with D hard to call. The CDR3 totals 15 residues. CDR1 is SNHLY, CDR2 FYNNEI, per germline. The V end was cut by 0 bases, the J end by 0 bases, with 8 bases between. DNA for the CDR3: TGTGCCAGCAGTGAAGCGCGAACAGACCAAGAGACCCAGTACTTC. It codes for CASSEARTDQETQYF. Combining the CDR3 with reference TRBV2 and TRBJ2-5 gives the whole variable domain EPEVTQTPSHQVTQMGQEVILRCVPISNHLYFYWYRQILGQKVEFLVSFYNNEISEKSEIFDDQFSVERPDGSNFTLKIRSTKLEDSAMYFCASSEARTDQETQYFGPGTRLLVL.

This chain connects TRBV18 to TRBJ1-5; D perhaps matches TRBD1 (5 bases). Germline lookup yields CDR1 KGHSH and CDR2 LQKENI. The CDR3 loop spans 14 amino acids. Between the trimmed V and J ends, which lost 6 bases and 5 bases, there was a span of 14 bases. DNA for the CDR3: TGTGCCAGCTCCAACCAACGGGGGTATCAGCCCCAGCATTTT. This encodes CASSNQRGYQPQHF.

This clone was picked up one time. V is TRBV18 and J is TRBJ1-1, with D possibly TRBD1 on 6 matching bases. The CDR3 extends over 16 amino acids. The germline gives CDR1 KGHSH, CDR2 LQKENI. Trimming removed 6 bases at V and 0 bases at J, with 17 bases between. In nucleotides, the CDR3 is TGTGCCAGCTCGGAAAGTCCGGGACAAATGAACACTGAAGCTTTCTTT. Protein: CASSESPGQMNTEAFF.

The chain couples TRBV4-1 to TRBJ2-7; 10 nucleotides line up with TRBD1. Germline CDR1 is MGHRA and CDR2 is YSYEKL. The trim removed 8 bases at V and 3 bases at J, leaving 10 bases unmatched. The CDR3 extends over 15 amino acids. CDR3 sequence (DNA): TGCGCCAGCGGCCGCGTGGGACAGGGGTTCTACGAGCAGTACTTC. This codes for CASGRVGQGFYEQYF.

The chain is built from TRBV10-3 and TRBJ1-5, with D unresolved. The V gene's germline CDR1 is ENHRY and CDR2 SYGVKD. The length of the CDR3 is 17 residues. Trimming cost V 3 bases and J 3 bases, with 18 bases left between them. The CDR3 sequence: CAISEALGAGTNQPQHF. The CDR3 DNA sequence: TGTGCCATCAGTGAAGCCCTTGGTGCAGGAACCAATCAGCCCCAGCATTTT.

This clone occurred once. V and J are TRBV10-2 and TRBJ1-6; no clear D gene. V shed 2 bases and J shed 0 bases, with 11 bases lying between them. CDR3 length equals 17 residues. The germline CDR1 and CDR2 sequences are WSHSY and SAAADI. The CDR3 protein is CASSEKQPSSYNSPLHF. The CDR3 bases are TGCGCCAGCAGTGAGAAGCAACCAAGCTCCTATAATTCACCCCTCCACTTT.

The CDR3, as DNA: TGTGCCAGCAGTTACTCGACCATTGACAGGGTGAGATACACCTTC. It codes for CASSYSTIDRVRYTF. The chain joins TRBV6-6 to TRBJ1-2; 7 bases are shared with TRBD1. The V gene end was trimmed by 0 bases and the J gene end by 11 bases; junction bases not matched to a gene: 12. CDR1 and CDR2 (germline): MNHNY, SVGAGI (reference sequence). This CDR3 is built from 15 residues.

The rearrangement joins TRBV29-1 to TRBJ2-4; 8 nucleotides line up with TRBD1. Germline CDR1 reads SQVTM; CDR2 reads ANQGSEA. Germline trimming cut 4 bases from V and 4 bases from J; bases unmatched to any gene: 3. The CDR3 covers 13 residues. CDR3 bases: TGCAGCGTTGCCGGGACAGGAAAAAACATTCAGTACTTC. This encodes CSVAGTGKNIQYF.

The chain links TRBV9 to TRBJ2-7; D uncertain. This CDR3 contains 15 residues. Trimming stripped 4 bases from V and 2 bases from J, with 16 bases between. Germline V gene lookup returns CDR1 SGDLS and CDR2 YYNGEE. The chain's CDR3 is CASSPTVFPTYEQYF. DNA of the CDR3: TGTGCCAGCAGCCCTACCGTTTTCCCCACCTACGAGCAGTACTTC.

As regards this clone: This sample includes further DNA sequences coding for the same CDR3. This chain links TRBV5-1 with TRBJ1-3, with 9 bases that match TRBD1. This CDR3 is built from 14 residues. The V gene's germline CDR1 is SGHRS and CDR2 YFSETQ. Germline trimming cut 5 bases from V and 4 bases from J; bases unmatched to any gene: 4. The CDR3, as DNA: TGCGCCAGCAGGACCGGGACAGGGGGAAACACCATATATTTT. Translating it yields CASRTGTGGNTIYF. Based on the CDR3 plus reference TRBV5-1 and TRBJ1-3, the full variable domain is KAGVTQTPRYLIKTRGQQVTLSCSPISGHRSVSWYQQTPGQGLQFLFEYFSETQRNKGNFPGRFSGRQFSNSRSEMNVSTLELGDSALYLCASRTGTGGNTIYFGEGSWLTVV.

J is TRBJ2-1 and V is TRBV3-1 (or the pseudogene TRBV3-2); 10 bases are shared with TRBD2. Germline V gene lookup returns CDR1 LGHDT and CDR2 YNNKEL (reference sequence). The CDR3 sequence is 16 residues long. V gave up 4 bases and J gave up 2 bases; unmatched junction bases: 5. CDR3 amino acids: CASSPVAGGTYNEQFF. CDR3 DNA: TGTGCCAGCAGCCCTGTAGCGGGGGGAACCTACAATGAGCAGTTCTTC.

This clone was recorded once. The CDR3 bases are TGTGCCAGCAGCACTAGCGGGAGAAGAGTCAGCAGCACAGATACGCAGTATTTT. It translates to CASSTSGRRVSSTDTQYF. The chain links TRBV7-9 to TRBJ2-3; TRBD2 matches at 11 bases. The trim removed 5 bases at V and 0 bases at J, leaving 10 bases unmatched. Germline V gene lookup returns CDR1 SEHNR and CDR2 FQNEAQ (reference sequence). The CDR3 covers 18 residues.

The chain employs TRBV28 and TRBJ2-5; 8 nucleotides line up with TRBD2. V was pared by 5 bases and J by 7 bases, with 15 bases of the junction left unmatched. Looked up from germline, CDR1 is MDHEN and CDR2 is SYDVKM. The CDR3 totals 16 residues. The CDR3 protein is CASSLRPGLEDGTQYF. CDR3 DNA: TGTGCCAGCAGTCTCCGGCCGGGACTAGAGGACGGGACCCAGTACTTC. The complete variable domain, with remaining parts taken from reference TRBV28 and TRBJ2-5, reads DVKVTQSSRYLVKRTGEKVFLECVQDMDHENMFWYRQDPGLGLRLIYFSYDVKMKEKGDIPEGYSVSREKKERFSLILESASTNQTSMYLCASSLRPGLEDGTQYFGPGTRLLVL.

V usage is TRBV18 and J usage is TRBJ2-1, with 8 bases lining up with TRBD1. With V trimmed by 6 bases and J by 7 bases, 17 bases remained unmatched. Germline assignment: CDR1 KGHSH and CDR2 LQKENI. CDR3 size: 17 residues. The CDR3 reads CASSPTPWTGSSNEQFF. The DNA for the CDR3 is TGTGCCAGCTCGCCCACGCCCTGGACAGGGTCTAGTAATGAGCAGTTCTTC.

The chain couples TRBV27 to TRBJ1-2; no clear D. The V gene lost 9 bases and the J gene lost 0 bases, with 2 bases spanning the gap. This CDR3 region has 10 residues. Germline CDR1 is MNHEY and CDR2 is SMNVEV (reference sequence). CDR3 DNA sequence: TGTGCCAGAGCTAACTATGGCTACACCTTC. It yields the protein CARANYGYTF.

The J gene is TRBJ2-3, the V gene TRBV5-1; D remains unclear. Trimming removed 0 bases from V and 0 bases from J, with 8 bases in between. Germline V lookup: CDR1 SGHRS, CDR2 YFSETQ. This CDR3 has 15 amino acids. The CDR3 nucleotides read TGCGCCAGCAGCTTGGTGGCAGCGAGCACAGATACGCAGTATTTT. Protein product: CASSLVAASTDTQYF.

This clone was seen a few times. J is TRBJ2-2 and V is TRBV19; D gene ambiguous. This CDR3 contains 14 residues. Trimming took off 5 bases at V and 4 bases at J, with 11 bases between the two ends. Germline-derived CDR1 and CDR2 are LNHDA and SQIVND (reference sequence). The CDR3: CASSQFLGTGELFF. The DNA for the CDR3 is TGTGCCAGTAGTCAATTTCTAGGCACCGGGGAGCTGTTTTTT.

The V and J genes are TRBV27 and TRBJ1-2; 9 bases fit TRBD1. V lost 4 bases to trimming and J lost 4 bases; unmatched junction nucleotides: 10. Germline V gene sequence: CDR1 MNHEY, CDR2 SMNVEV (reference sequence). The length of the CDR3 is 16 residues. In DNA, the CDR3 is TGTGCCAGCAGTTCTTCCGGGACAGGGAGAGGCTATGGCTACACCTTC. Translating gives CASSSSGTGRGYGYTF.

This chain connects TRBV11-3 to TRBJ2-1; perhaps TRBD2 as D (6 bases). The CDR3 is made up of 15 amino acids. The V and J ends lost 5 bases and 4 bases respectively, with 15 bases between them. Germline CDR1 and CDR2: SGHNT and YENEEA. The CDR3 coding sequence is TGTGCCAGCAGCCAGGGTCGGGACTCGTACAATGAGCAGTTCTTC. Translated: CASSQGRDSYNEQFF.

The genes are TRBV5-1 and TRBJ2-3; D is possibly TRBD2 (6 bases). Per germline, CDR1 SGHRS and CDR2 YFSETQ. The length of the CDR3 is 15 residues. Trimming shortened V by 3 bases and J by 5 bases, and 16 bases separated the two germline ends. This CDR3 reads CASSSRDWRLDTQYF. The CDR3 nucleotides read TGCGCCAGCAGCTCCCGGGACTGGAGGTTAGATACGCAGTATTTT.

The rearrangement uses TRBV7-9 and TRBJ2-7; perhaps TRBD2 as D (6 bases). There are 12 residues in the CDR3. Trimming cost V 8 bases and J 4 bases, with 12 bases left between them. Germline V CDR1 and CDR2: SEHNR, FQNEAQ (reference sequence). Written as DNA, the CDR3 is TGTGCCAGCGGCGGGGCGGGTTACGAGCAGTACTTC. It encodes CASGGAGYEQYF.

This CDR3 reads CASSLQGFEKLFF. CDR3 DNA: TGTGCCAGCAGCTTACAGGGGTTTGAAAAACTGTTTTTT. The genes are TRBV7-9 and TRBJ1-4; the D gene is possibly TRBD1 (6 bases). With 2 bases removed from V and 7 bases from J, the gap between germline ends came to 8 bases. Germline CDR1 and CDR2: SEHNR and FQNEAQ (reference sequence). The CDR3 is 13 residues long.

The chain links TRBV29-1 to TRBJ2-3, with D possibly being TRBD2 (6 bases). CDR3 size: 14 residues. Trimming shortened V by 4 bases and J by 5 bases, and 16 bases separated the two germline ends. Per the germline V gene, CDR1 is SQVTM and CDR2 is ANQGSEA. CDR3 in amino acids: CSVAARDWKDTQYF. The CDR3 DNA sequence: TGCAGCGTTGCAGCCCGGGACTGGAAAGATACGCAGTATTTT.

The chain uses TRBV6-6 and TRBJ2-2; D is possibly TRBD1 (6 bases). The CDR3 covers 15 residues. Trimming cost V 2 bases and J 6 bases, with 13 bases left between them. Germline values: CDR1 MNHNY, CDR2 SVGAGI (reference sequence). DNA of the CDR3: TGTGCCAGCAGTTACAGCAACAGGGTATCCGGGGAGCTGTTTTTT. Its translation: CASSYSNRVSGELFF.

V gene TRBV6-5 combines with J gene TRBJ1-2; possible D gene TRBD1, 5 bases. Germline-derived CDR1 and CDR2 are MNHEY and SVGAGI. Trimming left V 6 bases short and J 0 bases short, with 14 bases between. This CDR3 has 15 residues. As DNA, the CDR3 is TGTGCCAGCAGCAGATCTGACAGTTCTAACTATGGCTACACCTTC. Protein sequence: CASSRSDSSNYGYTF.

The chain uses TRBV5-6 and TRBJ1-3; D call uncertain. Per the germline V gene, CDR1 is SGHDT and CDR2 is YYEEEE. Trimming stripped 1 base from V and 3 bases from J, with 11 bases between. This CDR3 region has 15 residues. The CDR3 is CASSLLQVIGNTIYF. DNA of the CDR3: TGTGCCAGCAGCTTGCTGCAGGTGATTGGAAACACCATATATTTT.

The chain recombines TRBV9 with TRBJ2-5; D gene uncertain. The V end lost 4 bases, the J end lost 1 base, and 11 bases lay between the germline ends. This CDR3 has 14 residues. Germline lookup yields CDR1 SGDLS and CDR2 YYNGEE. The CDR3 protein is CASSPSTAQETQYF. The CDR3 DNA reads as TGTGCCAGCAGCCCATCCACGGCCCAAGAGACCCAGTACTTC.